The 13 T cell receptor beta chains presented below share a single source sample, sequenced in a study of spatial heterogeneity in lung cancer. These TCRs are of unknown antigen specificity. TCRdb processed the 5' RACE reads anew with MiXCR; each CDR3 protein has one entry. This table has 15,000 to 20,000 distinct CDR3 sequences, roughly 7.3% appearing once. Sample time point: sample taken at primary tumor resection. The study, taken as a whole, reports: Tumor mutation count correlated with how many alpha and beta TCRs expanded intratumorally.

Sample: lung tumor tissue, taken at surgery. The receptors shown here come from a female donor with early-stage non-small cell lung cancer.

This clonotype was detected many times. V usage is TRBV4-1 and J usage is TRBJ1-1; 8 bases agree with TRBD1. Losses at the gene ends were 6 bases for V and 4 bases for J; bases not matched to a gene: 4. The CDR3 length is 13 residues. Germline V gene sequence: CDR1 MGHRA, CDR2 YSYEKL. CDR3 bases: TGCGCCAGCAGAGAACAGGGGGTCACTGAAGCTTTCTTT. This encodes CASREQGVTEAFF.

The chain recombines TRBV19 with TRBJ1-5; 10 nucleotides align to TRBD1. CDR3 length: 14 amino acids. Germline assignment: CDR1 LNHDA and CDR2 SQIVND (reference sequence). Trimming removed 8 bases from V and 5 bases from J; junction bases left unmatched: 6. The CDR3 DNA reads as TGTGCCAGTGGGGGACAGGGGAGGGATCAGCCCCAGCATTTT. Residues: CASGGQGRDQPQHF.

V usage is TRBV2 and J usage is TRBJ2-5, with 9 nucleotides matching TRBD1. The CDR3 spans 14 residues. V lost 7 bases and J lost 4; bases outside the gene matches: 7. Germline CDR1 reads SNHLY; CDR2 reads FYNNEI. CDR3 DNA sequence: TGTGCCAGCAAACTACCGGGACAGGGAGAGACCCAGTACTTC. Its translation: CASKLPGQGETQYF.

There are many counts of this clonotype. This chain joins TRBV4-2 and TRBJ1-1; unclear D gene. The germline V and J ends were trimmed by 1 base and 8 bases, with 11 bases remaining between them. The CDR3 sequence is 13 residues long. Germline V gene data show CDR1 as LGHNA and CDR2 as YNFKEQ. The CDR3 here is CASSQGIPGEAFF. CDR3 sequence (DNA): TGTGCCAGCAGCCAAGGAATTCCTGGCGAAGCTTTCTTT.

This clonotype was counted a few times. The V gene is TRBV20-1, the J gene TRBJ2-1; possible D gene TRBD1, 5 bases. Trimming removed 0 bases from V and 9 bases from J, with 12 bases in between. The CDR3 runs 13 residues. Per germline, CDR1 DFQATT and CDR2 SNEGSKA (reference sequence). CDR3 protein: CSARDRGNGEQFF. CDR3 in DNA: TGCAGTGCTAGAGATAGGGGAAATGGTGAGCAGTTCTTC.

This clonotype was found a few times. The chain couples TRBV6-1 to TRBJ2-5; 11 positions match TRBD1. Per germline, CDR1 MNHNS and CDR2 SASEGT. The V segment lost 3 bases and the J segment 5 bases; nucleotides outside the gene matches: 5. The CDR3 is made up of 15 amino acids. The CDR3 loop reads CASSEGQGERETQYF. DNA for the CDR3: TGTGCCAGCAGTGAGGGACAGGGGGAGAGGGAGACCCAGTACTTC.

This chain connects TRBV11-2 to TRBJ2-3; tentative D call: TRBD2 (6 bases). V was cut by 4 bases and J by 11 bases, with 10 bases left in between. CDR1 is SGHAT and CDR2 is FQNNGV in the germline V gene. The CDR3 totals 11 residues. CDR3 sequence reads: CASSSRDWQYF. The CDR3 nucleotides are TGTGCCAGCAGCTCCCGGGACTGGCAGTATTTT.

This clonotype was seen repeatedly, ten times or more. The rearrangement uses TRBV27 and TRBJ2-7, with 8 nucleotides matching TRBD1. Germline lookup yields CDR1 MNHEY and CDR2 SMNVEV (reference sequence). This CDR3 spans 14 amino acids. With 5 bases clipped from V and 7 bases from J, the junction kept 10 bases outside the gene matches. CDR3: CASSATGTGGEQYF. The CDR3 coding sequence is TGTGCCAGCAGTGCTACCGGGACAGGAGGGGAGCAGTACTTC.

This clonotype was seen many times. CDR3 nucleotide sequence: TGTGCCAGCAGGGCCATCCTTCAGTACTTC. As protein: CASRAILQYF. The rearrangement uses TRBV6-1 and TRBJ2-4; D unclear. The V gene lost 6 bases and the J gene lost 11 bases, with 8 bases spanning the gap. In germline, CDR1 is MNHNS, CDR2 SASEGT. CDR3 length: 10 residues.

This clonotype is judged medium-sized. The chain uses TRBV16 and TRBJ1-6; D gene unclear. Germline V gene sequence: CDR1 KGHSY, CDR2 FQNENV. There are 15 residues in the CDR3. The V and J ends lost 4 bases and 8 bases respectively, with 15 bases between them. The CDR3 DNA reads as TGTGCCAGCAGCCTGAGAGATTCGGACTATTCACCCCTCCACTTT. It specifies CASSLRDSDYSPLHF. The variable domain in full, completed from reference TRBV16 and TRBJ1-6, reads GEEVAQTPKHLVRGEGQKAKLYCAPIKGHSYVFWYQQVLKNEFKFLISFQNENVFDETGMPKERFSAKCLPNSPCSLEIQATKLEDSAVYFCASSLRDSDYSPLHFGNGTRLTVT.

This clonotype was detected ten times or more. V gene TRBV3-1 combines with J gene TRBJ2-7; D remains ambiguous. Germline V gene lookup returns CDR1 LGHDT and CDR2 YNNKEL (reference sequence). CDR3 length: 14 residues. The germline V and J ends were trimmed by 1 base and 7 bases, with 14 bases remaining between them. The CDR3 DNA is TGTGCCAGCAGCCAAGGCAGGCATCGTGGGGAGCAGTACTTC. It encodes CASSQGRHRGEQYF.

The CDR3 loop is CASSDGPGNTIYF. In DNA form, the CDR3 reads TGTGCCAGCAGCGACGGACCGGGCAACACCATATATTTT. The V and J genes are TRBV12-3 or TRBV12-4 and TRBJ1-3; no definite D call. Trimming removed 6 bases from V and 7 bases from J, with 13 bases in between. The CDR3 is 13 residues long.

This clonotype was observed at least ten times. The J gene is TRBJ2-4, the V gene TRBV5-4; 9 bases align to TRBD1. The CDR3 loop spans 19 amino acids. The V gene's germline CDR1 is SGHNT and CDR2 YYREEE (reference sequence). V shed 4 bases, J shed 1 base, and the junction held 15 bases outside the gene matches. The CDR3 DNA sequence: TGTGCCAGCAGCAGAACGACCGGGACAGGGAACGGGGCCAAAAACATTCAGTACTTC. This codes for CASSRTTGTGNGAKNIQYF.